This paragraph covers one TCR beta chain sequence. Its cognate antigen has yet to be identified. Possible read error: a much larger clone is one base away. This entry belongs to a study of T cells in Graves' hyperthyroidism and ophthalmopathy (dated by TCRdb to between 2019 and 2020). Broadly, across the study: Peripheral blood was collected at initial diagnosis, before any treatment. The roughly 100 discovery patients were randomly divided into training and test sets at a 7:3 ratio. Prospective prediction of ophthalmopathy was tested in an independent validation cohort of 18 to 20 hyperthyroidism patients and 17 patients who later progressed to ophthalmopathy. In about 6 Graves' hyperthyroidism patients, the study also compared T-cell repertoires from thyroid tissue with T-cell repertoires from blood. After sampling, hyperthyroidism patients received methimazole starting at 30 mg daily, and ophthalmopathy patients received high-dose intravenous methylprednisolone. TCR Vbeta CDR3 sequencing of 120 to 150 peripheral blood samples (43 ophthalmopathy, roughly 74 hyperthyroidism and approximately 17 progressor patients) is reported in the paper. A discovery cohort of fewer than 110 patients, roughly 40 with Graves' ophthalmopathy and 55 to 60 with stable Graves' hyperthyroidism, was used to find distinguishing TCR V-J signatures.

Trimming takes 3 bases off V and 4 bases off J; junction bases not matched to a gene: 7. Reading the germline V gene gives CDR1 MDHEN and CDR2 SYDVKM. Inclusive of the bounding cysteine and phenylalanine, the CDR3 is 16 residues long. Only the CDR3 DNA is retained, 48 bases long and in frame from the first base. Paper-wide results and their limitations: In validation, progression to ophthalmopathy was predicted by the model with 70.59% sensitivity and 72.22% specificity, a median of roughly 6 months before onset. Sample size was not statistically predetermined, and investigators were not blinded to group allocation. Most expanded thyroid clonotypes (frequency above 0.001) were also found in blood, which suggests that blood repertoires may mirror thyroid immune responses. Ophthalmopathy was separated from stable hyperthyroidism by a 13 V-J signature model, with over 85% sensitivity and roughly 81% specificity obtained in cross-validation and 80%/75% obtained in testing.

Graves' hyperthyroidism was defined as stable when no progression to ophthalmopathy occurred over 18 months of follow-up. Hyperthyroidism patients were aged 18 to 65 years and newly diagnosed, with disease duration of less than 2 months. Any patient with an uncontrolled infection, another autoimmune disease, pregnancy or lactation was excluded. Clinical symptoms, serum thyroxine and TRAb, thyroid ultrasound, and orbital computed tomography formed the basis for the diagnoses. PBMCs were separated from around 9.1 ml of fresh peripheral blood using Ficoll-Paque density gradient centrifugation. Total RNA was extracted with Trizol reagent, and quality was checked on an Agilent 2100 Bioanalyzer. Amplification of TCR beta CDR3 regions was carried out from RNA transcripts. A first-round RT-PCR of the TCR CDR3 used the HTBI primer set with the Qiagen OneStep RT-PCR kit. A second multiplex PCR round built the libraries, followed by size selection and purification. The libraries were sequenced on an Illumina HiSeq2000 using paired-end 100 bp reads. Concerning the study's data processing: SOAPnuke was used to process the raw data, removing reads that contained adapters or uncalled bases, had a mean Phred below 15, or lacked an exact match to the constant primer or identifier. COPE v1.2.5 was used to merge high-quality paired reads, and clonotypes were defined as unique nucleotide sequences. MiTCR v1.1 was used to align clonotypes to the IMGT TRBV, TRBD and TRBJ reference segments. Analysis was restricted to V-J combinations with a frequency above 0.0001, which covered roughly 99% of repertoires. The TCS score was defined as the ratio of F50 (clonal expansion) to E x V (chaos), calculated using BLOSUM62-based TCRdist between CDR3 peptides within each V-J. Welch's t-statistics and random forest reduced approximately 520 V-J features to around 14, which were used in a naive Bayes classifier (R e1071). The raw public reads went through TCRdb reprocessing: fastp at Q25, MiXCR clone calling, in-frame beta chains kept. Every entry covers one CDR3 protein and lists the most common genes and DNA from its rows. What appears here as the V and J calls and clone size reflects TCRdb's work, not the paper's. Present in this sample are approximately 530,000 distinct CDR3 sequences, 16% of which were seen just once. Approximately 18% of the sample rests with the top ten.

The clonotype originates from a woman in her late teens or twenties with Graves' hyperthyroidism. Sequenced input: blood. The V gene is TRBV28 and the J gene is TRBJ2-2, and TRBD2 aligns with 8 junction nucleotides. The DNA sequence is given as TGTGCCAGCAGTTTGGCGGGGGGCCGGAGCACCGGGGAGCTGTTTTTT. This gives the protein CASSLAGGRSTGELFF.